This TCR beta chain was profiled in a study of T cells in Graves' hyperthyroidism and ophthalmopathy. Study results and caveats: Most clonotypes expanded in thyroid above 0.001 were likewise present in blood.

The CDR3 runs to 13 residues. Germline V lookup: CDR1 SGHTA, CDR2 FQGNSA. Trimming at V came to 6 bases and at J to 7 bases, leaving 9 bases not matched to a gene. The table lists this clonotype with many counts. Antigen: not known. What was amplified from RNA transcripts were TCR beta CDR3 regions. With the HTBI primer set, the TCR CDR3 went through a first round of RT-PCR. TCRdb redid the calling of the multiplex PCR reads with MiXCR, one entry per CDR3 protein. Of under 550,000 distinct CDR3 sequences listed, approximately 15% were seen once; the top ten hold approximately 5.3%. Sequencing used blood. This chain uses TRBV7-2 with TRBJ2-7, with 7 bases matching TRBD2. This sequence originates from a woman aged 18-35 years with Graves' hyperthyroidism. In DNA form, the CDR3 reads TGTGCCAGCAGTTTGGCGGGGGTTGGGGAGCAGTACTTC. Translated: CASSLAGVGEQYF.